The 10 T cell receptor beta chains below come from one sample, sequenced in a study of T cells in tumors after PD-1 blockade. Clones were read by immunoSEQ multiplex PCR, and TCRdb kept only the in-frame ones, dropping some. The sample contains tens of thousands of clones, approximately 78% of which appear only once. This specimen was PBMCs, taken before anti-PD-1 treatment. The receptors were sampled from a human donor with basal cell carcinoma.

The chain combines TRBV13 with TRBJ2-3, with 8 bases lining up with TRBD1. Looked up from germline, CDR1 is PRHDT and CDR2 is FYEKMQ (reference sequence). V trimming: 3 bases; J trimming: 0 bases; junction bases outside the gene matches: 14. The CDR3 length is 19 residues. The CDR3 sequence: CASSFLAGGDLTSTDTQYF. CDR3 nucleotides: TGTGCCAGCAGCTTCCTGGCAGGGGGCGACCTCACTAGCACAGATACGCAGTATTTT.

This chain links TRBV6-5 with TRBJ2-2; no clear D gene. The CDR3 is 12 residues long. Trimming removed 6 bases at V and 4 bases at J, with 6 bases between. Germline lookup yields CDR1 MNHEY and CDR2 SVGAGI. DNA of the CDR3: TGTGCCAGCAGCATCATCACCGGGGAGCTGTTTTTT. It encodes CASSIITGELFF.

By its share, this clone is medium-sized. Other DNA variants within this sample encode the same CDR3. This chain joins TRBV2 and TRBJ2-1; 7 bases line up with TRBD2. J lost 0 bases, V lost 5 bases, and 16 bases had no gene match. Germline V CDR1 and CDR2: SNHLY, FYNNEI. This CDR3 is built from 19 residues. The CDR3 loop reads CASSYGWAGEGSSYNEQFF. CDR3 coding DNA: TGTGCCAGCAGTTATGGGTGGGCGGGGGAGGGGAGCTCCTACAATGAGCAGTTCTTC.

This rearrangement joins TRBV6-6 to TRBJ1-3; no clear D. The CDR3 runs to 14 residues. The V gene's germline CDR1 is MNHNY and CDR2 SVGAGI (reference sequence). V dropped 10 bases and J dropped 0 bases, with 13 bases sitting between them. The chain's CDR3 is CATGYDVSGNTIYF. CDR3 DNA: TGTGCCACGGGTTATGACGTCTCTGGAAACACCATATATTTT.

For the CDR3, the DNA is TGTGCCAGTAGTCCCCGGAGGACAGGTGAGCACGAAGCTTTCTTT. Protein product: CASSPRRTGEHEAFF. V is TRBV19 and J is TRBJ1-1; TRBD1 aligns across 7 bases. V gave up 5 bases and J gave up 8 bases; unmatched junction bases: 14. The CDR3 is 15 amino acids. Germline lookup yields CDR1 LNHDA and CDR2 SQIVND (reference sequence).

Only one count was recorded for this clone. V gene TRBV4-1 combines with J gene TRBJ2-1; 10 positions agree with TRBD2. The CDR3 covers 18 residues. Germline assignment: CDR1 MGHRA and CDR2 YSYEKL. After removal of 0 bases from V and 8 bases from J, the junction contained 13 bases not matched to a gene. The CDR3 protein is CASSQDLRGTSEPDEQFF. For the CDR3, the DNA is TGCGCCAGCAGCCAAGATCTTCGCGGGACTAGCGAGCCTGATGAGCAGTTCTTC.

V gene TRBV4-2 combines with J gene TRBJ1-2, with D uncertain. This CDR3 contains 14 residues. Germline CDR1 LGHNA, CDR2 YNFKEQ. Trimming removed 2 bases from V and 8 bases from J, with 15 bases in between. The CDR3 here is CASSQPRAFGGYTF. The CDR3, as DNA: TGTGCCAGCAGCCAACCCCGGGCCTTTGGGGGCTACACCTTC.

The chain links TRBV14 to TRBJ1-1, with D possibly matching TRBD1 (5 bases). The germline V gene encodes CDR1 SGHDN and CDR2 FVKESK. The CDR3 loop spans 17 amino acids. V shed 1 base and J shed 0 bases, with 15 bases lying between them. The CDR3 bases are TGTGCCAGCAGCCAAGTGGGGGTCTTAGGCGTGAACACTGAAGCTTTCTTT. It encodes CASSQVGVLGVNTEAFF.

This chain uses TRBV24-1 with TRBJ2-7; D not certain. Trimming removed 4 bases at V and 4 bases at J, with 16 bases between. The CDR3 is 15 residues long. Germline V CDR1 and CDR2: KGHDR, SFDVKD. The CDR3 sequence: CATSETDVAVYEQYF. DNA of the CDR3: TGTGCCACCAGTGAAACCGACGTCGCTGTTTACGAGCAGTACTTC.

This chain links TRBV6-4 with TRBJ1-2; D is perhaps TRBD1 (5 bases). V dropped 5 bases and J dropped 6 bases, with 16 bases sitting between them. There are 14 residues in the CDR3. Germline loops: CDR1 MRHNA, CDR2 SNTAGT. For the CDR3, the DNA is TGTGCCAGCAGTCCCAGGGCGGAGGTCGATGGCTACACCTTC. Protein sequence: CASSPRAEVDGYTF.